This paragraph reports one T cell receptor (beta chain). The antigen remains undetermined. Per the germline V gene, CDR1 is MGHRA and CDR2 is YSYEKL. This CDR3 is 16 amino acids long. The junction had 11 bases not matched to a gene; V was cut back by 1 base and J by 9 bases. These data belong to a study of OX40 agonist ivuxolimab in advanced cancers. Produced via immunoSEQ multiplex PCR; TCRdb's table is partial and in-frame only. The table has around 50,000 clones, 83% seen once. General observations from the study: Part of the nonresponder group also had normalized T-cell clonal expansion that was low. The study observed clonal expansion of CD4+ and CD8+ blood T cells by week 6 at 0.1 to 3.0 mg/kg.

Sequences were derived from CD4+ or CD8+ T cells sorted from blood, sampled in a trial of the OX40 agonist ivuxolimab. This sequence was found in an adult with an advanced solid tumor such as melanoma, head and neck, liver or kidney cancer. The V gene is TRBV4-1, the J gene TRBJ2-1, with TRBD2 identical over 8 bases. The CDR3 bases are TGCGCCAGCAGCCAAGGACTAGCGATAGGGATGGGTGAGCAGTTCTTC. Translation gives CASSQGLAIGMGEQFF.